These T cell receptor beta chains were read from a single sample in a study of siplizumab effects on memory and regulatory T cells. Assay used: immunoSEQ multiplex PCR; TCRdb lists only in-frame clones, some missing. Of 7,000 to 8,500 clones listed, approximately 70% are singletons. Sample: effector memory CD8+ T cells sorted from blood. Receptors were obtained from a human donor in good health. The CDR3 runs from the conserved cysteine through the conserved F or W. The order of the fields is D gene, V gene, J gene, clone size, CDR3 protein, CDR3 DNA. D genes are given only for firm matches. Clone size, where shown, is once, few, many, or a class for clones that have expanded.

>-|TRBV10-2|TRBJ1-5|few
CASSEQKAGTGQPQHF
TGCGCCAGCAGTGAACAAAAGGCAGGGACGGGGCAGCCCCAGCATTTT
>-|TRBV7-9|TRBJ2-5|-
CASSRTEETQYF
TGTGCCAGCAGCCGGACAGAAGAGACCCAGTACTTC
>TRBD1|TRBV7-2|TRBJ2-1|-
CASSLDRGTYNEQFF
TGTGCCAGCAGCTTAGACAGGGGGACCTACAATGAGCAGTTCTTC
>-|TRBV11-1|TRBJ2-7|-
CASSLGSSSYEQYF
TGTGCCAGCAGCTTAGGCTCCAGCTCCTACGAGCAGTACTTC
>TRBD2|TRBV11-2|TRBJ2-1|-
CASSLVGSGSSYNEQFF
TGTGCCAGCAGCTTAGTGGGTAGCGGGAGCTCCTACAATGAGCAGTTCTTC
>TRBD1|TRBV5-6|TRBJ2-7|-
CASSSGTGVMLASYEQYF
TGTGCCAGCAGCTCCGGGACAGGGGTCATGCTGGCCTCCTACGAGCAGTACTTC
>-|TRBV2|TRBJ1-1|large
CATRDNLNTEAFF
TGTGCCACTCGGGACAACCTGAACACTGAAGCTTTCTTT
>TRBD2|TRBV7-7|TRBJ2-1|-
CASRPRGREGEQFF
TGTGCTAGCAGGCCGCGGGGGAGGGAGGGGGAGCAGTTCTTC
>TRBD2|TRBV5-1|TRBJ2-7|-
CASSFMGFSGQDEQYF
TGCGCCAGCAGCTTTATGGGGTTTAGCGGGCAGGACGAGCAGTACTTC
>-|TRBV6-5|TRBJ2-1|medium-sized
CASSSGTLSSYNEQFF
TGTGCCAGCAGTTCCGGGACTTTGAGCTCCTACAATGAGCAGTTCTTC
>-|TRBV10-2|TRBJ1-5|few
CASSQPGESNQPQHF
TGCGCCAGCAGCCAGCCGGGGGAGAGCAATCAGCCCCAGCATTTT
>-|TRBV4-3|TRBJ2-1|once
CASSQDTMGNEQFF
TGCGCCAGCAGCCAAGATACGATGGGCAATGAGCAGTTCTTC
>-|TRBV19|TRBJ2-1|-
CASKQTYSGMGDEQFF
TGTGCCAGTAAGCAAACTTATTCGGGTATGGGGGATGAGCAGTTCTTC
>-|TRBV9|TRBJ2-7|-
CASSVGGDSREQYF
TGTGCCAGCAGCGTAGGGGGGGACAGTCGCGAGCAGTACTTC
>-|TRBV6-6|TRBJ1-1|-
CASSYSSTNTEAFF
TGTGCCAGCAGTTACTCGTCCACGAACACTGAAGCTTTCTTT
>-|TRBV5-1|TRBJ2-1|-
CASSVLGSEQFF
TGCGCCAGCAGCGTCTTGGGGTCTGAGCAGTTCTTC
>TRBD2|TRBV2|TRBJ2-7|-
CASSPWEGPYEQYF
TGTGCCAGCAGCCCTTGGGAGGGCCCCTACGAGCAGTACTTC
>-|TRBV25-1|TRBJ2-1|medium-sized
CASSELGNEQFF
TGTGCCAGCAGTGAATTAGGTAATGAGCAGTTCTTC
>TRBD1|TRBV7-9|TRBJ2-2|-
CASSSRDRGHTGELFF
TGTGCCAGCAGCTCCCGGGACAGGGGACACACCGGGGAGCTGTTTTTT
>TRBD1|TRBV27|TRBJ2-2|-
CASNEGAGGELFF
TGTGCCAGCAATGAGGGGGCCGGCGGGGAGCTGTTTTTT
>-|TRBV5-1|TRBJ2-7|-
CASRRDLEQYF
TGCGCCAGCAGGAGAGACCTCGAGCAGTACTTC
>TRBD1|TRBV27|TRBJ1-2|-
CASSPRDGQVIYGYTF
TGTGCCAGCAGCCCAAGGGACGGACAGGTGATATATGGCTACACCTTC
>TRBD1|TRBV27|TRBJ2-7|few
CASSPTGTLLSYEQYF
TGTGCCAGCAGTCCGACAGGGACCTTACTTTCCTACGAGCAGTACTTC
>-|TRBV2|TRBJ2-2|once
CASSDWAPGELFF
TGTGCCAGCAGTGACTGGGCCCCCGGGGAGCTGTTTTTT
>-|TRBV7-9|TRBJ2-1|-
CASSDPRDASYNEQFF
TGTGCCAGCAGCGACCCCCGGGACGCCTCCTACAATGAGCAGTTCTTC
>-|TRBV29-1|TRBJ1-1|-
CSGGQMNTEAFF
TGCAGCGGCGGACAGATGAACACTGAAGCTTTCTTT
>TRBD2|TRBV5-1|TRBJ2-3|few
CASSLAVLEQREGPDTQYF
TGCGCCAGCAGCTTGGCGGTACTTGAACAGCGGGAGGGCCCGGATACGCAGTATTTT
>TRBD1|TRBV7-3|TRBJ2-7|-
CASSLEGTAHEQYF
TGTGCCAGCAGCTTAGAGGGGACAGCCCACGAGCAGTACTTC
>TRBD1|TRBV6-1|TRBJ1-1|few
CASSPGTDAFF
TGTGCCAGCAGCCCCGGGACAGATGCTTTCTTT
>TRBD2|TRBV5-6|TRBJ2-5|-
CASSYGGSREQYF
TGTGCCAGCAGCTACGGCGGGAGTAGGGAGCAGTACTTC
>TRBD2|TRBV28|TRBJ2-2|few
CASRGLAGSITGELFF
TGTGCCAGCAGGGGACTAGCGGGTTCAATAACCGGGGAGCTGTTTTTT
>-|TRBV9|TRBJ2-3|-
CASSKGGGDTQYF
TGTGCCAGCAGCAAGGGTGGGGGAGATACGCAGTATTTT
>-|TRBV6-6|TRBJ2-1|few
CASSVTVYNEQFF
TGTGCCAGCAGTGTGACTGTATACAATGAGCAGTTCTTC
>TRBD1|TRBV13|TRBJ2-7|few
CASSDRGLDEQYF
TGTGCCAGCAGCGACAGGGGGCTGGACGAGCAGTACTTC
>-|TRBV6-6|TRBJ2-1|-
CASSPESNEQFF
TGTGCCAGCAGCCCAGAAAGCAATGAGCAGTTCTTC
>-|TRBV9|TRBJ2-7|-
CASSVGGPHYEQYF
TGTGCCAGCAGCGTAGGAGGGCCACACTACGAGCAGTACTTC
>TRBD2|TRBV7-1|TRBJ2-7|few
CASSSEAGGHEQYF
TGTGCCAGCAGCTCGGAGGCGGGGGGCCACGAGCAGTACTTC
>-|TRBV6-1|TRBJ2-1|few
CASSRSGSGEQFF
TGTGCCAGCAGTCGCTCTGGGTCAGGTGAGCAGTTCTTC
>-|TRBV9|TRBJ2-5|-
CASSVGSLQETQYF
TGTGCCAGCAGCGTTGGAAGCCTCCAAGAGACCCAGTACTTC
>-|TRBV11-1|TRBJ2-3|-
CASSRDASSTDTQYF
TGTGCCAGCAGCCGGGACGCCTCTAGCACAGATACGCAGTATTTT
>-|TRBV6-5|TRBJ2-1|-
CASRSRFYEQFF
TGTGCCAGCAGATCAAGGTTCTATGAGCAGTTCTTC
>TRBD1|TRBV13|TRBJ1-2|once
CASSSYKFFGGQGANYGYTF
TGTGCCAGCAGCTCCTATAAATTCTTTGGAGGACAGGGGGCCAACTATGGCTACACCTTC
>TRBD2|TRBV6-5|TRBJ2-5|-
CASSYSRSGGGETQYF
TGTGCCAGCAGTTACTCGCGTAGCGGGGGAGGGGAGACCCAGTACTTC
>-|TRBV30|TRBJ1-3|-
CAWSDRQAGNTIYF
TGTGCCTGGAGTGATCGGCAGGCTGGAAACACCATATATTTT
>TRBD1|TRBV2|TRBJ2-3|large
CASNPLGGAGTDTQYF
TGTGCCAGCAATCCCCTAGGGGGCGCCGGCACAGATACGCAGTATTTT
>-|TRBV25-1|TRBJ2-7|-
CATSDLTEASYEQYF
TGTGCCACCAGTGATTTGACAGAGGCCTCCTACGAGCAGTACTTC
>TRBD2|TRBV10-3|TRBJ2-7|-
CAISSGRDYEQYF
TGTGCCATCAGCAGCGGGAGGGACTACGAGCAGTACTTC
>-|TRBV2|TRBJ2-1|once
CASSGAVEQFF
TGTGCCAGCAGTGGCGCGGTTGAGCAGTTCTTC
>-|TRBV4-3|TRBJ2-7|-
CASSQDLIGYEQYF
TGCGCCAGCAGCCAAGATTTAATTGGGTACGAGCAGTACTTC
>TRBD2|TRBV4-2|TRBJ2-7|once
CASSHTSGGYEQYF
TGTGCCAGCAGCCACACTAGCGGGGGCTACGAGCAGTACTTC
>-|TRBV6-5|TRBJ1-5|-
CASSGAVFQPQHF
TGTGCCAGCAGTGGAGCAGTGTTTCAGCCCCAGCATTTT